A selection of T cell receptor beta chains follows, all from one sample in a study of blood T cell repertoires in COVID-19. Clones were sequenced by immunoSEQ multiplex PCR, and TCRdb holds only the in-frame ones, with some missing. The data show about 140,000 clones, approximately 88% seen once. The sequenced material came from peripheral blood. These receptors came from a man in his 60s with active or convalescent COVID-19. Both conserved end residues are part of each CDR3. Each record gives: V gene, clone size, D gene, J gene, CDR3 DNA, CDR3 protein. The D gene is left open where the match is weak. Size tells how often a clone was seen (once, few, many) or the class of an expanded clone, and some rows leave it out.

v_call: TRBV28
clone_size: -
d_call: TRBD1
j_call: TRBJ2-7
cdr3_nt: TGTGCCAGCAGTCCCGGACAGGGGGACGAGCAGTACTTC
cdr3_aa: CASSPGQGDEQYF

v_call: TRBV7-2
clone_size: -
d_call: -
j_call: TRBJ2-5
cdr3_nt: TGTGCCAGCAGCCCCCCCTTCGGTGAGACCCAGTACTTC
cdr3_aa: CASSPPFGETQYF

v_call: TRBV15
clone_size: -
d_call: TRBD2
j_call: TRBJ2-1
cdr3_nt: TGTGCCACCAGCATTCGCGGGGGAACCTACAATGAGCAGTTCTTC
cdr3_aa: CATSIRGGTYNEQFF

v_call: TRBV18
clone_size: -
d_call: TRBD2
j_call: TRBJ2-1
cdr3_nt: TGTGCCAGCTCACCACAGGCGGGAGGTGAGCAGTTCTTC
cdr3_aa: CASSPQAGGEQFF

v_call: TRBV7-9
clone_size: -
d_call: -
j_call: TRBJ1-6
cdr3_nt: TGTGCCAGCAAGACAGATTATAATTCACCCCTCCACTTT
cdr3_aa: CASKTDYNSPLHF

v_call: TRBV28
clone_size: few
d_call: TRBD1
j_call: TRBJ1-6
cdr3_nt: TGTGCCAGCAGTCCGACAGGGGATCCCTTCGTGCCCCTCCACTTT
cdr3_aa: CASSPTGDPFVPLHF

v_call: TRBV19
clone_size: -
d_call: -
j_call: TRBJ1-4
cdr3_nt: TGTGCCAGTAGTATAGATACGGGGACTCGTGAAAAACTGTTTTTT
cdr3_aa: CASSIDTGTREKLFF

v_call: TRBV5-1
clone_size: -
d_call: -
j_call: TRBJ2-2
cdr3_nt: TGCGCCAGCAGCAGCGCCATAAACACCGGGGAGCTGTTTTTT
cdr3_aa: CASSSAINTGELFF

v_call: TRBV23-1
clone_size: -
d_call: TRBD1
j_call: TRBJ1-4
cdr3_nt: TGCGCCAGCAGTCAAACAATCACAGGGGGTGGACTCAATGAAAAACTGTTTTTT
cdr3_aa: CASSQTITGGGLNEKLFF

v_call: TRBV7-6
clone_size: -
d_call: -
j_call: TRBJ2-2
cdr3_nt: TGTGCCAGCAGCCAAGGGGTCGGCCTAGACACCGGGGAGCTGTTTTTT
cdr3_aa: CASSQGVGLDTGELFF

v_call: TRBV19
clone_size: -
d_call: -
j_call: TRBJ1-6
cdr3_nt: TGTGCCAGTACCAGAGGAAATTCACCCCTCCACTTT
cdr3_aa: CASTRGNSPLHF

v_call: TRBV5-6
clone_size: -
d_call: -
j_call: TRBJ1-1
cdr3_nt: TGTGCCAGCAGCTTTGGACCTCAGGGGGAAGCTTTCTTT
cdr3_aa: CASSFGPQGEAFF

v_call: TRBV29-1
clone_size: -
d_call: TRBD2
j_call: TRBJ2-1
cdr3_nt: TGCAGCGTTGAAAGGGTGGGACTAGGCCATAATGAGCAGTTCTTC
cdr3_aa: CSVERVGLGHNEQFF

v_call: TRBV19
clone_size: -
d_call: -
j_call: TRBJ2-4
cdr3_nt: TGTGCCAGTAGTGAGAACCTAGCCAAAAACATTCAGTACTTC
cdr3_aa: CASSENLAKNIQYF

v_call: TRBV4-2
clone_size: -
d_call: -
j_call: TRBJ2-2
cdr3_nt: TGTGCCAGCAGCCTAAATATCTACTCGGACACCGGGGAGCTGTTTTTT
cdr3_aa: CASSLNIYSDTGELFF

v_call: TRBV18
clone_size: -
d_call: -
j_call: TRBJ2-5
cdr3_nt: TGTGCCAGCTCATGGCAACAGGGCGCTGGGGAGACCCAGTACTTC
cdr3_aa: CASSWQQGAGETQYF

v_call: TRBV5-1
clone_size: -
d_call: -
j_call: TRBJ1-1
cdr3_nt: TGCGCCAGCAGCTTGGATCAGGGTGCCACTGAAGCTTTCTTT
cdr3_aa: CASSLDQGATEAFF

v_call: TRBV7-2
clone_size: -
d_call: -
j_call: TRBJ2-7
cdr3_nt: TGTGCCAGCACCCCAGAACAGGGAGTCTGGGAGCAGTACTTC
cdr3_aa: CASTPEQGVWEQYF

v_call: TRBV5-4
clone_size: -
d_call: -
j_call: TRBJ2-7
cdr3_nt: TGTGCCAGCAGCAAGGACTGGTCCTACGAGCAGTACTTC
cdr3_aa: CASSKDWSYEQYF

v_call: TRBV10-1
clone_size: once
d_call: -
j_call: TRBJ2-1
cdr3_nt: TGCGCCAGCAGTGAGTCGAGACTGGGACTCCCGAGGGATAGCTCCTACAATGAGCAGTTCTTC
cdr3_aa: CASSESRLGLPRDSSYNEQFF

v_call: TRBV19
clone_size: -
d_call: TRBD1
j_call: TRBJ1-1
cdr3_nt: TGTGCCAGTAGTTCTCCAGGGGGATGGAACACTGAAGCTTTCTTT
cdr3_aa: CASSSPGGWNTEAFF

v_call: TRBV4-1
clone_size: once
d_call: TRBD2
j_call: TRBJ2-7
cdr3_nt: TGCGCCAGCAGCCAAGCTAGCGGGAGTTACGAGCAGTACTTC
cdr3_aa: CASSQASGSYEQYF

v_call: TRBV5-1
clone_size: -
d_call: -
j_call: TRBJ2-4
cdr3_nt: TGCGCCAGCAGCTTTACAGGGGCCAAAAACATTCAGTACTTC
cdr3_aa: CASSFTGAKNIQYF

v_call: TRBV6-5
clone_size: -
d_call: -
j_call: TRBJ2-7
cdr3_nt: TGTGCCAGCACCTCCCCGGGTCAGGGCTACGAGCAGTACTTC
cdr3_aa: CASTSPGQGYEQYF

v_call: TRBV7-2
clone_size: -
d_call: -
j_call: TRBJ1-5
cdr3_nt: TGTGCCAGCAGAAGGGGGGGCAGCTGGCAGCCCCAGCATTTT
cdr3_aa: CASRRGGSWQPQHF

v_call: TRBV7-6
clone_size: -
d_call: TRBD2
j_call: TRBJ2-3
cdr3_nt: TGTGCCAGCAGCTTGCTTCTAGCGGGAGGCCCAGATACGCAGTATTTT
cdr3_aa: CASSLLLAGGPDTQYF

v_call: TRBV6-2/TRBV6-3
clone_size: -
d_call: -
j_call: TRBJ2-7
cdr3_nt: TGTGCCAGCAGTTACCCTACAGGGATTATCTACGAGCAGTACTTC
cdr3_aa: CASSYPTGIIYEQYF

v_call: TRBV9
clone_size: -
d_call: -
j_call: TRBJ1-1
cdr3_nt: TGTGCCAGCAGCCCAAACCCCTCAGGGGATAAAGCTTTCTTT
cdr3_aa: CASSPNPSGDKAFF

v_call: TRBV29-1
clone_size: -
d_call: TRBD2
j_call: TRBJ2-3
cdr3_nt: TGCAGCGTTGATTGGCTAGCGGAGAGCACAGATACGCAGTATTTT
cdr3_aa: CSVDWLAESTDTQYF

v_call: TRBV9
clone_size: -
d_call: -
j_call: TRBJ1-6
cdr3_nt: TGTGCCAGCAGCGTAGGCGGAGGGTCCTATAATTCACCCCTCCACTTT
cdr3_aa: CASSVGGGSYNSPLHF

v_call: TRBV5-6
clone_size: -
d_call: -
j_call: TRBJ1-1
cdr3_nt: TGTGCCAGCAGCAGGGACATTTTGAACACTGAAGCTTTCTTT
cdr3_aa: CASSRDILNTEAFF

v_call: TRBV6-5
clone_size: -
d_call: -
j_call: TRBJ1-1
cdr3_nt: TGTGCCAGCAGTTACCCGTGGACTCACGTCGGCGGTGAAGCTTTCTTT
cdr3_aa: CASSYPWTHVGGEAFF

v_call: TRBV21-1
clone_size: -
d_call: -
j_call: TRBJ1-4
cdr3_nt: TGTGCCAGCAGCAATGCGACGCGACAGTATGAAAAACTGTTTTTT
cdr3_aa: CASSNATRQYEKLFF

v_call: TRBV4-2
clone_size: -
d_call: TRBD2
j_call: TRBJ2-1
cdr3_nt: TGTGCCAGCAGCCAGGGGGTAGGACTAGCGAGACAGGAGCAGTTCTTC
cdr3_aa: CASSQGVGLARQEQFF

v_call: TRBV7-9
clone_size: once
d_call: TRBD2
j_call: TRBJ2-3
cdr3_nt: TGTGCCAGCAGCTTAGCTGCGGGAGGGAGCACAGATACGCAGTATTTT
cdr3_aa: CASSLAAGGSTDTQYF

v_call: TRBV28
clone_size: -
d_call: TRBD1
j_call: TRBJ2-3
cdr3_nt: TGTGCCAGCAGAAGGGGACAGGGGGGCACAGATACGCAGTATTTT
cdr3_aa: CASRRGQGGTDTQYF

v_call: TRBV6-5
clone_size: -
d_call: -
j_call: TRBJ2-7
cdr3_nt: TGTGCCAGCAAGTGGGACTCCCGCCGAGGCGAGCAGTACTTC
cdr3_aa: CASKWDSRRGEQYF

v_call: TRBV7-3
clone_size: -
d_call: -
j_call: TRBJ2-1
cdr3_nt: TGTGCCAGCAGCCCCCGGACTACCCATTCCTACAATGAGCAGTTCTTC
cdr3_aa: CASSPRTTHSYNEQFF